This record covers a single TCR beta chain. The assay was immunoSEQ multiplex PCR, and TCRdb's table has in-frame clones only and misses some. The sample records 6,000 to 8,000 clones, over 60% being singletons. These data come from a study of coeliac disease. The clonotype was recovered from a man aged 25 to 40 with celiac disease. Sequencing was performed on lamina propria lymphocytes from the gut.

The CDR3 nucleotides are TGTGCCAGTAGCGGGGGGTTCGCCGAGCAGTACTTC. Amino acid sequence: CASSGGFAEQYF. V gene TRBV30 combines with J gene TRBJ2-7; 10 nucleotides align to TRBD2. This CDR3 is 12 amino acids long. Germline V CDR1 and CDR2: GTSNPN, SVGIG (reference sequence). The V and J ends lost 8 bases and 6 bases, in that order; junction bases with no gene match: 7.